The 19 T cell receptor beta chains reported below all come from one sample, sequenced in a study of blood T cell repertoires in COVID-19 (dated by TCRdb to the early 2020s). To prepare the library, the immunoSEQ multiplex PCR assay was applied. The table comes from immuneACCESS by way of TCRdb, which keeps in-frame sequences with V and J called. Part of the clones is missing from these tables; in studies checked, under half for an unresolved V gene and the rest for unknown reasons. Within this sample are approximately 200,000 clones, with about 80% of them counted one time only. Around 2.7% of the sample is held by the ten biggest clonotypes. The sequenced sample consisted of peripheral blood. The receptors come from a woman in her twenties or thirties who had recovered from COVID-19.

The chain combines TRBV9 with TRBJ2-2; 7 positions agree with TRBD2. Losses at the gene ends were 3 bases for V and 1 base for J; bases not matched to a gene: 9. The germline V gene encodes CDR1 SGDLS and CDR2 YYNGEE. The CDR3 length is 17 residues. The CDR3 loop reads CASSGGGIAWNTGELFF. CDR3 in DNA: TGTGCCAGCAGCGGCGGGGGTATAGCTTGGAACACCGGGGAGCTGTTTTTT.

V is TRBV7-9 and J is TRBJ1-6; D is uncertain. The V and J ends lost 0 bases and 10 bases respectively, with 13 bases between them. Germline V gene sequence: CDR1 SEHNR, CDR2 FQNEAQ (reference sequence). The CDR3 contains 15 residues. The CDR3 here is CASSLARGNESPLHF. The CDR3 DNA is TGTGCCAGCAGCTTAGCGAGAGGAAACGAATCACCCCTCCACTTT.

The chain has TRBV29-1 and TRBJ1-1; 10 bases map to TRBD1. The CDR3 has 14 amino acids. The germline V gene encodes CDR1 SQVTM and CDR2 ANQGSEA. With 6 bases clipped from V and 5 bases from J, the junction kept 9 bases outside the gene matches. CDR3: CSVTGQGIVTEAFF. CDR3 bases: TGCAGCGTGACGGGACAGGGGATCGTAACTGAAGCTTTCTTT.

CDR3 DNA: TGTGCCAGCAGTGACGGAGCGGGAGATGTCAATGAGCAGTTCTTC. This translates into CASSDGAGDVNEQFF. The chain carries TRBV6-4 and TRBJ2-1, with TRBD2 matching 8 bases. V shed 2 bases and J 6 bases; nucleotides not matched to a gene: 6. The CDR3 covers 15 residues. Germline V gene lookup returns CDR1 MRHNA and CDR2 SNTAGT.

The rearrangement links TRBV5-5 to TRBJ1-2; TRBD1 matches at 9 bases. Germline assignment: CDR1 SGHKS and CDR2 YYEKEE (reference sequence). V lost 0 bases to trimming and J lost 3 bases; unmatched junction nucleotides: 0. This CDR3 comprises 14 residues. DNA of the CDR3: TGTGCCAGCAGCTTGGGGACAGGGGACTATGGCTACACCTTC. Translation gives CASSLGTGDYGYTF.

This chain joins TRBV2 and TRBJ2-6; D not resolved. The CDR3 length is 15 residues. V was cut by 6 bases and J by 0 bases, with 9 bases left in between. Germline V lookup: CDR1 SNHLY, CDR2 FYNNEI. The CDR3 sequence is CASRRIPSGANVLTF. The CDR3 nucleotides are TGTGCCAGCAGGCGTATCCCCTCTGGGGCCAACGTCCTGACTTTC.

Concerning this clone: A much larger clone lies one base from this, so it may be a read error. The sample contains more than one DNA sequence encoding this CDR3. V is TRBV5-5 and J is TRBJ2-7; 11 bases line up with TRBD2. V trimming: 0 bases; J trimming: 4 bases; junction bases outside the gene matches: 3. The CDR3 runs to 15 residues. Looked up from germline, CDR1 is SGHKS and CDR2 is YYEKEE (reference sequence). The CDR3 DNA is TGTGCCAGCAGCTTGGGTACTAGCGGGAGTTACGAGCAGTACTTC. Translated, it gives CASSLGTSGSYEQYF.

The chain joins TRBV28 to TRBJ2-1; possibly TRBD2 for D (5 bases). V was cut by 5 bases and J by 3 bases, with 17 bases left in between. Germline values: CDR1 MDHEN, CDR2 SYDVKM. The CDR3 is 16 amino acids. Here the CDR3 DNA reads TGTGCCAGCAGTCCCCCTGGGAGCGGAGACTACAATGAGCAGTTCTTC. It codes for CASSPPGSGDYNEQFF.

The chain joins TRBV18 to TRBJ2-5; no clear D gene. Trimming left V 4 bases short and J 0 bases short, with 3 bases between. Germline V gene lookup returns CDR1 KGHSH and CDR2 LQKENI. The CDR3 has 12 residues. The CDR3 region is CASSLYQETQYF. CDR3 DNA: TGTGCCAGCTCACTATACCAAGAGACCCAGTACTTC.

CDR3 amino acids: CASSLNAGGETQYF. CDR3 DNA: TGTGCCAGCAGCTTAAATGCGGGAGGAGAGACCCAGTACTTC. The rearrangement joins TRBV11-2 to TRBJ2-5; TRBD2 aligns across 8 bases. Germline values: CDR1 SGHAT, CDR2 FQNNGV. Trimming took 2 bases from V and 4 from J; bases not matched to a gene: 3. There are 14 residues in the CDR3.

Only a few counts were recorded for this clone. The V gene is TRBV7-3, the J gene TRBJ2-1; 8 bases are a match to TRBD2. This CDR3 region has 16 residues. Germline CDR1 reads SGHTA; CDR2 reads FQGTGA. Unmatched junction bases numbered 3, after V lost 0 bases and J lost 2 bases. CDR3 residues: CASSLTTSGPYNEQFF. DNA of the CDR3: TGTGCCAGCAGCTTAACCACTAGCGGACCCTACAATGAGCAGTTCTTC.

This clone appeared a single time. The rearrangement links TRBV5-1 to TRBJ2-1; TRBD2 might be the D (5 bases). CDR1 is SGHRS and CDR2 is YFSETQ in the germline V gene. The V end lost 6 bases, the J end lost 2 bases, and 18 bases lay between the germline ends. The length of the CDR3 is 16 residues. Here the CDR3 DNA reads TGCGCCAGCACCCTTAGGGCGGGTTCCGCCTACAATGAGCAGTTCTTC. This translates into CASTLRAGSAYNEQFF. Based on the CDR3 plus reference TRBV5-1 and TRBJ2-1, the full variable domain is KAGVTQTPRYLIKTRGQQVTLSCSPISGHRSVSWYQQTPGQGLQFLFEYFSETQRNKGNFPGRFSGRQFSNSRSEMNVSTLELGDSALYLCASTLRAGSAYNEQFFGPGTRLTVL.

This sequence joins TRBV5-4 and TRBJ2-7; D might be TRBD2 (6 bases). In germline, CDR1 is SGHNT, CDR2 YYREEE (reference sequence). This CDR3 comprises 14 residues. The ends were cut back, 4 bases at V and 2 bases at J, with 13 bases in the middle. The CDR3 sequence: CASSRVERAYEQYF. CDR3 nucleotide sequence: TGTGCCAGCAGCCGCGTCGAGCGGGCCTACGAGCAGTACTTC.

This clone was found once. The chain has TRBV27 and TRBJ2-3; D is uncertain. Germline V lookup: CDR1 MNHEY, CDR2 SMNVEV (reference sequence). There are 15 residues in the CDR3. The V and J ends lost 1 base and 2 bases respectively, with 10 bases between them. CDR3 bases: TGTGCCAGCAGTTTATTTTCGGTTAACACAGATACGCAGTATTTT. Its protein product is CASSLFSVNTDTQYF.

The CDR3 nucleotides read TGTGCCAGCAGTGACCTAGTATATTCTAATTCACCCCTCCACTTT. It translates to CASSDLVYSNSPLHF. The rearrangement joins TRBV25-1 to TRBJ1-6; D is ambiguous. The CDR3 loop spans 15 amino acids. Germline V gene data show CDR1 as MGHDK and CDR2 as SYGVNS. The V end lost 3 bases, the J end lost 6 bases, and 12 bases lay between the germline ends.

This chain links TRBV5-4 with TRBJ2-1, with 8 bases aligning to TRBD1. V trimming: 1 base; J trimming: 6 bases; junction bases outside the gene matches: 9. The germline V gene has CDR1 SGHNT and CDR2 YYREEE (reference sequence). This CDR3 is 16 amino acids long. CDR3 region: CASSLSFSTGVNEQFF. DNA of the CDR3: TGTGCCAGCAGCTTGTCCTTCTCGACAGGGGTCAATGAGCAGTTCTTC.

The chain recombines TRBV7-3 with TRBJ2-2; D remains unclear. V dropped 1 base and J dropped 6 bases, with 6 bases sitting between them. The CDR3 is 13 residues long. The V gene's germline CDR1 is SGHTA and CDR2 FQGTGA. The chain's CDR3 is CASSLKAAGELFF. CDR3 coding DNA: TGTGCCAGCAGCTTAAAGGCGGCCGGGGAGCTGTTTTTT.

The gene calls are TRBV11-1 and TRBJ2-7, with 7 bases fitting TRBD2. In germline, CDR1 is SGHAT, CDR2 FQDESV (reference sequence). CDR3 length equals 14 residues. Germline trimming cut 5 bases from V and 2 bases from J; bases unmatched to any gene: 6. CDR3 amino acids: CASSRGVPPYEQYF. The CDR3 nucleotides are TGTGCCAGCAGCCGGGGGGTCCCCCCCTACGAGCAGTACTTC.

The CDR3 DNA reads TGCGCCAGCAGCTTGGCGACAGGGGAGGGTTCGGACTCACCCCTCCACTTT. It yields the protein CASSLATGEGSDSPLHF. This sequence joins TRBV5-1 and TRBJ1-6, with TRBD1 matching 8 bases. The CDR3 totals 17 residues. After removal of 0 bases from V and 10 bases from J, the junction contained 12 bases not matched to a gene. CDR1 is SGHRS and CDR2 is YFSETQ in the germline V gene.